Listed below are T cell receptor beta chains from one sample, sequenced in a study of blood T cell repertoires in COVID-19. The method was immunoSEQ multiplex PCR; TCRdb's version includes in-frame clones alone and lacks a portion of them. The sample holds roughly 340,000 clones, around 90% seen once. Sequences were obtained from peripheral blood. These receptor sequences come from a woman in her 30s with COVID-19, enrolled during active disease. The CDR3 runs from the conserved cysteine through the conserved F or W. A D gene is named only where the DNA matches it firmly. Size is stated for part of the rows, as once, few or many counts, or as a class when the clone is expanded.

clone_size d_call j_call v_call cdr3_nt cdr3_aa
- TRBD1 TRBJ1-5 TRBV4-1 TGCGCCAGCAGCCAACAGGGGGTCGGCAATCAGCCCCAGCATTTT CASSQQGVGNQPQHF
- - TRBJ2-3 TRBV6-5 TGTGCCAGCAGTTACCCTGCCGATGGGAGGGATACGCAGTATTTT CASSYPADGRDTQYF
few - TRBJ1-5 TRBV23-1 TGCGCCAGCAGTCGCGGGTTCTTTAGCAATCAGCCCCAGCATTTT CASSRGFFSNQPQHF
- - TRBJ1-4 TRBV18 TGTGCCAGCTCACCCGGTACCGATAATGAAAAACTGTTTTTT CASSPGTDNEKLFF
- - TRBJ2-5 TRBV6-5 TGTGCCAGTTCACAGGGCCAAGAGACCCAGTACTTC CASSQGQETQYF
- - TRBJ1-3 TRBV24-1 TGTGCCACCCGGGGTTCTGGAAACACCATATATTTT CATRGSGNTIYF
- - TRBJ2-5 TRBV4-1 TGCGCCAGCAGCCAATCTAACCAATACCAAGAGACCCAGTACTTC CASSQSNQYQETQYF
- - TRBJ1-1 TRBV6-5 TGTGCCAGCAGTTCGCCAGGGGCAAAGGCTTTCTTT CASSSPGAKAFF
- - TRBJ2-2 TRBV24-1 TGTGCCACCAGTGATCCCCGGAACACCGGGGAGCTGTTTTTT CATSDPRNTGELFF
- TRBD1 TRBJ2-2 TRBV6-2/TRBV6-3 TGTGCCAGCAGTCAACAGGGGGCGCGGACCGGGGAGCTGTTTTTT CASSQQGARTGELFF
- - TRBJ1-3 TRBV27 TGTGCCACCTGCCTAGGGACATTATTACTCTCTGGAAACACCATATATTTT CATCLGTLLLSGNTIYF
- TRBD1 TRBJ1-2 TRBV9 TGTGCCAGCAGCGTCCGGGACAGGGGGCTCGGCTACACCTTC CASSVRDRGLGYTF
- TRBD1 TRBJ2-1 TRBV11-3 TGTGCCAGCAGCTTAGAGACAGGGGCAGGGAATGAGCAGTTCTTC CASSLETGAGNEQFF
- - TRBJ1-4 TRBV11-2 TGTGCCAGCAGCAAACCGGGGGTTAATGAAAAACTGTTTTTT CASSKPGVNEKLFF
once - TRBJ1-1 TRBV29-1 TGCAGCGTTGAAATCAGGGACACTGAAGCTTTCTTT CSVEIRDTEAFF
- TRBD2 TRBJ2-4 TRBV19 TGTGCCAGTAGTATCTGGGGGGGAAGAGTAGCCAAAAACATTCAGTACTTC CASSIWGGRVAKNIQYF
- - TRBJ2-7 TRBV5-6 TGTGCCAGCAGCTTGTGGGGCAGGGGTAGAGAGCAGTACTTC CASSLWGRGREQYF
- - TRBJ1-2 TRBV5-1 TGCGCCAGCAATATGCAGGGAGGGGAAGAGGACGGCTACACCTTC CASNMQGGEEDGYTF
- TRBD1 TRBJ2-1 TRBV10-3 TGTGCCATCAGTGGGGGACAGGGGGGCGATGAGCAGTTCTTC CAISGGQGGDEQFF
- - TRBJ2-5 TRBV7-8 TGTGCCAGCATGGGTATCTCGACAGGATCGGGGGAGACCCAGTACTTC CASMGISTGSGETQYF
- - TRBJ2-7 TRBV7-9 TGTGCCAGCAGCTTACGAGGCAGTTCCGACGAGCAGTACTTC CASSLRGSSDEQYF
- TRBD2 TRBJ2-7 TRBV10-3 TGTGCCATCAGTGGAGCGGGGCTAGCGGGGGGGCCCATCCTCCACGAGCAGTACTTC CAISGAGLAGGPILHEQYF
- - TRBJ1-2 TRBV7-9 TGTGCCAGCAGCTTAGGGGACTACTATGGCTACACCTTC CASSLGDYYGYTF
- TRBD1 TRBJ2-2 TRBV28 TGTGCCAGCAGGGAACGGGACAGGTCTGGGGCAAACACCGGGGAGCTGTTTTTT CASRERDRSGANTGELFF
- - TRBJ2-1 TRBV10-1 TGCGCCAGCAGCCTAAGGGGACTCAACTACAATGAGCAGTTCTTC CASSLRGLNYNEQFF
- TRBD1 TRBJ1-2 TRBV7-2 TGTGCCAGCAGCTTTACGGGACAGAACCTCTATGGCTACACCTTC CASSFTGQNLYGYTF
- TRBD1 TRBJ1-2 TRBV27 TGTGCCAGCAGTTTAAGACAGGGCGAGGGCTACACCTTC CASSLRQGEGYTF
- - TRBJ2-3 TRBV11-2 TGTGCCAGCAGCCCCGGGGGTGTGGATACGCAGTATTTT CASSPGGVDTQYF
- TRBD1 TRBJ2-6 TRBV29-1 TGCAGCGTTGATAGTGGGACAGGGGGCGCGGCTGGGGCCAACGTCCTGACTTTC CSVDSGTGGAAGANVLTF
- TRBD2 TRBJ2-1 TRBV11-3 TGTGCCAGCAGCCCAACTAGCGGGAGGGCCGACAATGAGCAGTTCTTC CASSPTSGRADNEQFF
once TRBD1 TRBJ2-1 TRBV5-1 TGCGCCAGCAGCACCGGAAGGGGGCCCTCCTACAATGAGCAGTTCTTC CASSTGRGPSYNEQFF
- TRBD1 TRBJ1-1 TRBV18 TGTGCCAGCTCGTCCACAGGGGGCGCCGTGAACACTGAAGCTTTCTTT CASSSTGGAVNTEAFF
- TRBD1 TRBJ1-3 TRBV7-2 TGTGCCAGCACCGGGACAGCTGGAAACACCATATATTTT CASTGTAGNTIYF
once - TRBJ1-4 TRBV18 TGTGCCAGCTCACTACCTAAGACTGCAACCTATGAAAAACTGTTTTTT CASSLPKTATYEKLFF
- - TRBJ2-7 TRBV7-2 TGTGCCAGCAGCTTAGTTAAGGGGCACTACGAGCAGTACTTC CASSLVKGHYEQYF
- - TRBJ1-1 TRBV6-6 TGTGCCAGCACCCGCCGCAGGGGAGGGGACACTGAAGCTTTCTTT CASTRRRGGDTEAFF
- - TRBJ1-2 TRBV28 TGTGCCAGCTCTGTTTTCGGGCGAGGGCACTATGGCTACACCTTC CASSVFGRGHYGYTF
- - TRBJ1-3 TRBV9 TGTGCCAGCAGCGTAGGGCCAGGGGCCTCTGGAAACACCATATATTTT CASSVGPGASGNTIYF
few TRBD1 TRBJ1-3 TRBV4-1 TGCGCCAGCAGCCAAGTGGGGACAGGGAACACCATATATTTT CASSQVGTGNTIYF
- TRBD1 TRBJ1-2 TRBV6-2/TRBV6-3 TGTGCCAGCAGCGGCGGAGGGGGCAGGGGCTACACCTTC CASSGGGGRGYTF
- TRBD1 TRBJ2-7 TRBV5-5 TGTGCCAGCAGGGCCTCTGGGGACAGACCCTACGAGCAGTACTTC CASRASGDRPYEQYF
- - TRBJ1-1 TRBV3-1/TRBV3-2 TGTGCCAGCAGCCCCCGACACCAGACTGAAGCTTTCTTT CASSPRHQTEAFF
- TRBD1 TRBJ1-5 TRBV28 TGTGCCAGCAGTCCGGACAGGGAGGATCAGCCCCAGCATTTT CASSPDREDQPQHF
- - TRBJ2-7 TRBV10-3 TGTGCCATCAATGACTCAGGGTTAGGCGAGCAGTACTTC CAINDSGLGEQYF
- - TRBJ1-2 TRBV1 TGCACCAGCAGCCGACTTGAAAAAGGTATCTATGGCTACACCTTC CTSSRLEKGIYGYTF
- - TRBJ1-1 TRBV25-1 TGTGCCAGCAGTGAATGGGAAGGGGTCACTGAAGCTTTCTTT CASSEWEGVTEAFF
- TRBD2 TRBJ2-1 TRBV27 TGTGCCAGCAGTCCATCGACTAGCGGAAGGTACAATGAGCAGTTCTTC CASSPSTSGRYNEQFF
- - TRBJ1-1 TRBV19 TGTGCCAGTACCCCGATTTGGGGGGGGAAGACTGAAGCTTTCTTT CASTPIWGGKTEAFF
- TRBD2 TRBJ2-3 TRBV15 TGTGCCACCAGCAGCAGACGGACTAGGAGCACAGATACGCAGTATTTT CATSSRRTRSTDTQYF
- TRBD2 TRBJ2-2 TRBV6-2/TRBV6-3 TGTGCCAGCAGTTGGGGGGGTAACACCGGGGAGCTGTTTTTT CASSWGGNTGELFF